Listed below are T cell receptor beta chains from one sample, sequenced in a study of blood T cells in healthy people across ages. TCRdb analysed the 5' RACE reads with MiXCR anew, one entry per CDR3 protein. The sample has approximately 1.5 million distinct CDR3 sequences, about 42% seen once; the top ten hold 4%. The material sequenced was blood. The receptors here all came from a woman between 18 and 30 years old in good health. Each CDR3 is given with its conserved first and last residue. The D gene is left open where the match is weak. A clone size is listed for some rows: how often the clone was seen (once, few, many), or a class if it is expanded.

cdr3_length	v_call	clone_size	d_call	j_call	cdr3_aa	cdr3_nt
13	TRBV5-1	-	-	TRBJ2-7	CASSWDNGNEQYF	TGCGCCAGCAGCTGGGACAACGGGAACGAGCAGTACTTC
14	TRBV6-5	-	TRBD2	TRBJ2-7	CASSTSGSLYEQYF	TGTGCCAGCAGTACGAGCGGGAGCTTATACGAGCAGTACTTC
15	TRBV18	once	-	TRBJ2-7	CASSTRQTRSLEQYF	TGTGCCAGCTCTACCCGACAGACCCGAAGCCTCGAGCAGTACTTC
13	TRBV27	few	-	TRBJ1-5	CASSHAGNQPQHF	TGTGCCAGCAGTCATGCCGGGAATCAGCCCCAGCATTTT
14	TRBV4-2	-	-	TRBJ2-7	CASSPVLGSYEQYF	TGTGCCAGCAGCCCCGTTCTGGGCTCCTACGAGCAGTACTTC
11	TRBV29-1	-	-	TRBJ2-2	CSGHNTGELFF	TGCAGCGGCCACAACACCGGGGAGCTGTTTTTT
16	TRBV3-1	few	-	TRBJ2-3	CASSQDWGGGLDTQYF	TGTGCCAGCAGCCAAGATTGGGGGGGGGGCTTGGATACGCAGTATTTT
13	TRBV7-9	few	TRBD2	TRBJ2-3	CASSTPGLAYSYF	TGTGCCAGCAGCACCCCGGGACTAGCCTACTCGTATTTT
14	TRBV29-1	-	TRBD1	TRBJ2-1	CSVVGQMSYNEQFF	TGCAGCGTTGTGGGACAGATGTCCTACAATGAGCAGTTCTTC
15	TRBV5-6	-	-	TRBJ2-7	CASSGGPGQTYEQYF	TGTGCCAGCAGCGGGGGGCCGGGACAGACCTACGAGCAGTACTTC
13	TRBV28	few	-	TRBJ2-5	CASSTTWGDEQYF	TGTGCCAGCAGTACCACATGGGGCGATGAGCAGTACTTC
16	TRBV10-3	few	-	TRBJ2-3	CAIRGATGASQDTQYF	TGTGCCATCAGGGGGGCTACAGGTGCTTCACAAGATACGCAGTATTTT
14	TRBV6-2/TRBV6-3	-	-	TRBJ1-6	CASSPTDEVTPLHF	TGTGCCAGCAGCCCGACGGACGAGGTAACACCCCTCCACTTT
14	TRBV4-2	few	-	TRBJ2-4	CASSPLDRGNIQYF	TGTGCCAGCAGCCCCCTGGATAGGGGCAACATTCAGTACTTC
13	TRBV12-3/TRBV12-4	-	-	TRBJ1-2	CASSHRDLRGYTF	TGTGCCAGCAGTCACCGGGACTTAAGGGGCTACACCTTC
17	TRBV11-2	few	-	TRBJ2-4	CASSLLRGPAAKNIQYF	TGTGCCAGCAGCCTCCTACGAGGGCCCGCGGCCAAAAACATTCAGTACTTC
14	TRBV20-1	-	TRBD2	TRBJ2-1	CSARGRAGSNEQFF	TGCAGTGCTAGAGGGCGAGCGGGAAGCAATGAGCAGTTCTTC
15	TRBV20-1	few	-	TRBJ2-1	CSAIPRLGSYNEQFF	TGCAGTGCTATTCCCCGACTGGGCTCCTACAATGAGCAGTTCTTC
14	TRBV29-1	few	-	TRBJ2-1	CSVERLGSYNEQFF	TGCAGCGTTGAACGGCTCGGCAGCTACAATGAGCAGTTCTTC
14	TRBV7-9	few	-	TRBJ2-5	CASREALPKETQYF	TGTGCCAGCAGAGAAGCACTACCGAAAGAGACCCAGTACTTC
16	TRBV6-2/TRBV6-3	-	-	TRBJ2-3	CASRKDLGASTDTQYF	TGTGCCAGCAGAAAGGATCTCGGAGCTAGCACAGATACGCAGTATTTT
18	TRBV4-3	-	-	TRBJ1-1	CASSQGGFGTTLNTEAFF	TGCGCCAGCAGCCAAGGGGGGTTTGGGACCACCTTGAACACTGAAGCTTTCTTT
14	TRBV6-2/TRBV6-3	-	-	TRBJ2-2	CASSYRSYTGELFF	TGTGCCAGCAGTTACAGGTCTTACACCGGGGAGCTGTTTTTT
14	TRBV20-1	-	-	TRBJ2-3	CSARAPGPPDTQYF	TGCAGTGCTAGAGCCCCGGGACCCCCGGATACGCAGTATTTT
12	TRBV6-2/TRBV6-3	-	TRBD2	TRBJ2-1	CASRPTSEGEFF	TGTGCCAGCAGACCGACTAGCGAGGGGGAGTTCTTC
18	TRBV3-1	-	TRBD2	TRBJ2-1	CASSQLGTSGRSYNEQFF	TGTGCCAGCAGCCAATTGGGGACTAGCGGGAGGAGCTACAATGAGCAGTTCTTC
15	TRBV4-1	few	-	TRBJ2-7	CASSQDSGFSYEQYF	TGCGCCAGCAGCCAAGATTCCGGGTTCTCCTACGAGCAGTACTTC
17	TRBV7-2	-	TRBD1	TRBJ1-3	CASSLQTGSISGNTIYF	TGTGCCAGCAGCTTACAGACAGGGTCGATCTCTGGAAACACCATATATTTT
14	TRBV9	-	-	TRBJ2-7	CASSVGLESNEQYF	TGTGCCAGCAGCGTAGGGCTGGAGTCGAACGAGCAGTACTTC
14	TRBV10-3	few	TRBD2	TRBJ2-1	CAISPGLAKNEQFF	TGTGCCATCAGTCCGGGACTAGCGAAAAATGAGCAGTTCTTC
16	TRBV9	-	-	TRBJ1-4	CASSVGGQNFNEKLFF	TGTGCCAGCAGCGTAGGCGGACAGAATTTTAATGAAAAACTGTTTTTT
14	TRBV7-2	-	-	TRBJ2-2	CASSLGRATGELFF	TGTGCCAGCAGCTTGGGCAGAGCCACCGGGGAGCTGTTTTTT
15	TRBV7-2	-	-	TRBJ2-1	CVSSLGADLYNEQFF	TGTGTCAGCAGCTTAGGTGCGGATCTCTACAATGAGCAGTTCTTC
14	TRBV5-1	-	TRBD2	TRBJ2-7	CASSLGGSGYEQYF	TGCGCCAGCAGCTTGGGCGGGAGTGGCTACGAGCAGTACTTC
17	TRBV4-3	few	-	TRBJ1-1	CASSQVLIGVMNTEAFF	TGCGCCAGCAGCCAAGTGCTGATAGGGGTAATGAACACTGAAGCTTTCTTT
13	TRBV15	few	-	TRBJ2-3	CATSTDNTDTQYF	TGTGCCACCAGCACGGACAACACAGATACGCAGTATTTT
14	TRBV6-2/TRBV6-3	-	TRBD2	TRBJ2-4	CASSYGLAVNIQYF	TGTGCCAGCAGTTATGGACTAGCGGTAAACATTCAGTACTTC
16	TRBV4-3	-	-	TRBJ2-2	CASSQSGTRGTGELFF	TGCGCCAGCAGCCAATCCGGGACTCGGGGCACCGGGGAGCTGTTTTTT
18	TRBV7-2	-	TRBD2	TRBJ2-1	CASSEGGLAGVRYNEQFF	TGTGCCAGCAGCGAGGGGGGACTAGCGGGAGTTCGGTACAATGAGCAGTTCTTC
13	TRBV5-4	-	-	TRBJ2-1	CASSPISVDEQFF	TGTGCCAGCAGCCCCATCAGCGTGGATGAGCAGTTCTTC
14	TRBV28	once	-	TRBJ1-2	CASSFMLGLYGYTF	TGTGCCAGCAGTTTCATGTTGGGGCTCTATGGCTACACCTTC